Listed here are 18 T cell receptor beta chains from one sample, sequenced in a study of OX40 agonist ivuxolimab in advanced cancers. This table comes from immunoSEQ multiplex PCR, and its TCRdb copy is limited to in-frame clones, with some not included. The table shows under 95,000 clones, with about four fifths occurring only once. The sample in question was CD4+ or CD8+ T cells sorted from blood, obtained in a trial of the OX40 agonist ivuxolimab. All receptors come from an adult with an advanced solid tumor such as melanoma, head and neck, liver or kidney cancer.

The CDR3 nucleotides are TGTGCCAGCAGCTTAGGGACTAGCGGCGCCTACAATGAGCAGTTCTTC. It is translated as CASSLGTSGAYNEQFF. This chain uses TRBV7-3 with TRBJ2-1; 11 bases are a match to TRBD2. The V segment lost 2 bases and the J segment 2 bases; nucleotides outside the gene matches: 2. Germline CDR1 SGHTA, CDR2 FQGTGA. This CDR3 has 16 residues.

The chain is built from TRBV7-9 and TRBJ1-1; 10 bases agree with TRBD1. CDR1 and CDR2 (germline): SEHNR, FQNEAQ (reference sequence). J lost 3 bases, V lost 2 bases, and 12 bases had no gene match. The CDR3 runs to 18 residues. DNA of the CDR3: TGTGCCAGCAGCTTAATGGGACAGGGGTTCCTAAGGGACACTGAAGCTTTCTTT. This encodes CASSLMGQGFLRDTEAFF. The full variable domain, its missing parts supplied by reference TRBV7-9 and TRBJ1-1, is DTGVSQNPRHKITKRGQNVTFRCDPISEHNRLYWYRQTLGQGPEFLTYFQNEAQLEKSRLLSDRFSAERPKGSFSTLEIQRTEQGDSAMYLCASSLMGQGFLRDTEAFFGQGTRLTVV.

Only one count was recorded for this clone. The chain carries TRBV4-3 and TRBJ1-2; 7 nucleotides match TRBD1. The CDR3 loop spans 14 amino acids. CDR1 is LGHNA, CDR2 YSLEER, per germline. Trimming removed 4 bases from V and 3 bases from J; junction bases left unmatched: 5. In nucleotides, the CDR3 is TGCGCCAGCAGCCTCACAGGGGACTACTATGGCTACACCTTC. Its translation is CASSLTGDYYGYTF.

The chain recombines TRBV6-5 with TRBJ1-1; weak D call: TRBD1 (6 bases). CDR3 length equals 15 residues. Germline assignment: CDR1 MNHEY and CDR2 SVGAGI. V was pared by 6 bases and J by 1 base, with 15 bases between. CDR3 amino acids: CASSRAGAKNTEAFF. For the CDR3, the DNA is TGTGCCAGCAGCCGCGCGGGGGCGAAGAACACTGAAGCTTTCTTT.

This chain links TRBV5-4 with TRBJ2-5; D gene unclear. V lost 4 bases, J lost 1 base, and 11 bases lay in between. The germline gives CDR1 SGHNT, CDR2 YYREEE (reference sequence). The CDR3 covers 14 residues. The CDR3: CASSRRGSQETQYF. Written as DNA, the CDR3 is TGTGCCAGCAGCCGACGCGGCTCCCAAGAGACCCAGTACTTC. The full variable domain, rest sourced from reference TRBV5-4 and TRBJ2-5, is ETGVTQSPTHLIKTRGQQVTLRCSSQSGHNTVSWYQQALGQGPQFIFQYYREEENGRGNFPPRFSGLQFPNYSSELNVNALELDDSALYLCASSRRGSQETQYFGPGTRLLVL.

Comments on this clone: The same CDR3 can be traced to other DNA sequences in this sample. V is TRBV9 and J is TRBJ2-1; 8 bases are a match to TRBD2. V lost 0 bases to trimming and J lost 6 bases; unmatched junction nucleotides: 11. The CDR3 totals 17 residues. Germline lookup yields CDR1 SGDLS and CDR2 YYNGEE. CDR3 nucleotides: TGTGCCAGCAGCGTAGCACTCGTGGCGGGGGGCCTCAATGAGCAGTTCTTC. Translated: CASSVALVAGGLNEQFF.

This clone was counted once. The chain employs TRBV10-3 and TRBJ2-2; D not resolved. Trimming took off 0 bases at V and 2 bases at J, with 7 bases between the two ends. The germline gives CDR1 ENHRY, CDR2 SYGVKD. CDR3 length equals 15 residues. In DNA, the CDR3 is TGTGCCATCAGTGAGTCGGCAGACAACACCGGGGAGCTGTTTTTT. Protein sequence: CAISESADNTGELFF.

This clone was counted between two and nine times. Other DNA sequences in the same sample also yield this CDR3. The V call is TRBV7-9, the J call TRBJ1-5; D is unresolved. This CDR3 region has 12 residues. V lost 1 base to trimming and J lost 7 bases, with 5 bases between them. Germline-derived CDR1 and CDR2 are SEHNR and FQNEAQ (reference sequence). CDR3 residues: CASSLEGQPQHF. As DNA, the CDR3 is TGTGCCAGCAGCTTAGAAGGACAGCCCCAGCATTTT.

The gene calls are TRBV20-1 and TRBJ1-2; no clear D gene. CDR1 is DFQATT, CDR2 SNEGSKA, per germline (reference sequence). The CDR3 covers 11 residues. The ends were cut back, 6 bases at V and 5 bases at J, with 10 bases in the middle. This CDR3 reads CSARHPYGYTF. In DNA, the CDR3 is TGCAGTGCCAGACACCCTTATGGCTACACCTTC.

A single count supports this clone. This rearrangement joins TRBV6-5 to TRBJ1-2, with a weak D call TRBD1 (6 bases). The CDR3 is 15 residues long. The V end was cut by 3 bases, the J end by 7 bases, with 18 bases between. The V gene's germline CDR1 is MNHEY and CDR2 SVGAGI. CDR3 in amino acids: CASSYGDRRVSGYTF. DNA for the CDR3: TGTGCCAGCAGTTATGGAGACAGGAGGGTCTCTGGCTACACCTTC.

V gene TRBV30 combines with J gene TRBJ2-3; D unresolved. The germline gives CDR1 GTSNPN, CDR2 SVGIG (reference sequence). With 3 bases removed from V and 2 bases from J, the gap between germline ends came to 9 bases. CDR3 length: 13 amino acids. The CDR3 bases are TGTGCCTGGAGGCTGGGTGCCACAGATACGCAGTATTTT. This sequence encodes CAWRLGATDTQYF. Drawing the rest from reference TRBV30 and TRBJ2-3, the complete variable domain is SQTIHQWPATLVQPVGSPLSLECTVEGTSNPNLYWYRQAAGRGLQLLFYSVGIGQISSEVPQNLSASRPQDRQFILSSKKLLLSDSGFYLCAWRLGATDTQYFGPGTRLTVL.

The chain couples TRBV7-9 to TRBJ1-2; a possible D gene is TRBD1 (5 bases). In germline, CDR1 is SEHNR, CDR2 FQNEAQ (reference sequence). The CDR3 contains 14 residues. Between the trimmed V and J ends, which lost 1 base and 8 bases, there was a span of 14 bases. Here the CDR3 DNA reads TGTGCCAGCAGCTTAGAACAGGCCCCGTCCGGCTACACCTTC. Translated, it gives CASSLEQAPSGYTF.

This clone was observed a handful of times. The V gene is TRBV7-3, the J gene TRBJ2-3, with 7 bases fitting TRBD2. CDR1 SGHTA and CDR2 FQGTGA come from the germline V gene. The CDR3 has 15 residues. The V segment lost 4 bases and the J segment 2 bases; nucleotides outside the gene matches: 6. The CDR3 sequence is CASSWKAGPTDTQYF. CDR3 coding DNA: TGTGCCAGCAGCTGGAAAGCGGGGCCCACAGATACGCAGTATTTT.

V usage is TRBV6-1 and J usage is TRBJ2-5; either TRBD1 or TRBD2 may supply D (5 bases each). Germline-derived CDR1 and CDR2 are MNHNS and SASEGT. The CDR3 contains 16 residues. Trimming shortened V by 4 bases and J by 0 bases, and 15 bases separated the two germline ends. The CDR3 nucleotides read TGTGCCAGCAGTGGTGGGACGGATCTCAACCAAGAGACCCAGTACTTC. Translated: CASSGGTDLNQETQYF.

The genes are TRBV19 and TRBJ1-1; D gene ambiguous. V lost 5 bases to trimming and J lost 0 bases, with 7 bases between them. The CDR3 covers 13 residues. Germline V gene sequence: CDR1 LNHDA, CDR2 SQIVND (reference sequence). CDR3 region: CASSPYMNTEAFF. The CDR3 DNA is TGTGCCAGTAGTCCCTATATGAACACTGAAGCTTTCTTT.

The sample holds a few counts of this clone. The chain couples TRBV27 to TRBJ2-5; TRBD2 might be the D (5 bases). The CDR3 consists of 15 residues. Germline values: CDR1 MNHEY, CDR2 SMNVEV (reference sequence). The ends were cut back, 2 bases at V and 5 bases at J, with 15 bases in the middle. The CDR3 region has the DNA TGTGCCAGCAGTTTAGGCCTAGCCCCTAGGGAGACCCAGTACTTC. Translating it yields CASSLGLAPRETQYF.

V and J are TRBV5-4 and TRBJ2-1; D is possibly TRBD2 (6 bases). Germline V gene lookup returns CDR1 SGHNT and CDR2 YYREEE (reference sequence). V shed 0 bases and J shed 0 bases, with 10 bases lying between them. The CDR3 consists of 16 residues. The CDR3 bases are TGTGCCAGCAGCTTGGGGGCGGGGAGCTCCTACAATGAGCAGTTCTTC. Translating it yields CASSLGAGSSYNEQFF.

This clone was recorded only once. This chain connects TRBV5-6 to TRBJ1-2, with 7 bases fitting TRBD1. J was trimmed by 4 bases and V by 0 bases; bases with no gene match: 6. Germline CDR1 reads SGHDT; CDR2 reads YYEEEE. The CDR3 consists of 15 residues. The CDR3 DNA reads TGTGCCAGCAGCTTGGACCAGACAGGGCGCTATGGCTACACCTTC. Its translation is CASSLDQTGRYGYTF.